The TCR beta chain under discussion was sequenced for a study of Ad26.COV2.S vaccination and SARS-CoV-2 variants. Study summary: Donor was assigned to the Ad26.COV2.S arm of trial COV1001. Ad26.COV2.S shots went into the muscle once or twice, 56 days apart.

A word on this clone: Its antigen remains unidentified.

As to treatment: over 15 received Ad26.COV2.S at low or high dose, single or two shots; about 5 received placebo; per-sample allocation not given. After the first vaccine or placebo injection, samples were drawn on day 63. In Boston, the donor was an adult between 18-55 years of age. Produced via immunoSEQ multiplex PCR; TCRdb's table is partial and in-frame only. The sample yields about 430,000 clones, 80% to 95% seen once. Whole-study findings and limits: Substantial response breadth was reportedly seen for spike-specific CD8+ and CD4+ T cells after vaccination.

Trimming shortened V by 2 bases and J by 3 bases, and 16 bases separated the two germline ends. This CDR3 comprises 16 residues. Looked up from germline, CDR1 is MNHNS and CDR2 is SASEGT. The receptor's source is a person aged 18 to 59 who received the Ad26.COV2.S COVID-19 vaccine or a placebo. Sample: peripheral blood, taken in a trial of Ad26.COV2.S vaccine versus placebo. The gene calls are TRBV6-1 and TRBJ1-1, with D unresolved. CDR3 in amino acids: CASSEWLGRAYTEAFF. DNA of the CDR3: TGTGCCAGCAGTGAATGGTTAGGGAGGGCGTACACTGAAGCTTTCTTT.